Below, 8 T cell receptor beta chains from the same sample are listed, as sequenced in a study of cytomegalovirus exposure and HLA in healthy donors. Amplification used 60 Vbeta primers and 13 Jbeta primers. The method was immunoSEQ multiplex PCR; TCRdb's version includes in-frame clones alone and lacks a portion of them. The sample consists of 150,000 to 200,000 clones, about three quarters of them appearing once. The sample consisted of PBMCs. The receptors here all came from a middle-aged woman in good health and CMV-seronegative.

The chain combines TRBV6-1 with TRBJ1-2, with 7 bases identical to TRBD1. The V gene's germline CDR1 is MNHNS and CDR2 SASEGT. CDR3 length: 13 amino acids. V gave up 7 bases and J gave up 6 bases; unmatched junction bases: 8. The CDR3 region has the DNA TGTGCCAGCACCAGGGACAGAGACCATGGCTACACCTTC. Translating gives CASTRDRDHGYTF.

The chain's CDR3 is CATKGQSYTDTQYF. CDR3 in DNA: TGTGCCACCAAGGGACAGAGCTACACAGATACGCAGTATTTT. The chain uses TRBV28 and TRBJ2-3; 7 nucleotides match TRBD1. This CDR3 comprises 14 residues. The trim removed 10 bases at V and 2 bases at J, leaving 9 bases unmatched. Germline CDR1 is MDHEN and CDR2 is SYDVKM.

V usage is TRBV2 and J usage is TRBJ1-1, with TRBD1 matching over 7 bases. Germline V gives CDR1 SNHLY, CDR2 FYNNEI. The CDR3 length is 14 residues. V was pared by 4 bases and J by 4 bases, with 6 bases of the junction left unmatched. The CDR3 spells CASSVDRVSTEAFF. CDR3 in DNA: TGTGCCAGCAGTGTTGACAGGGTGAGCACTGAAGCTTTCTTT.

This clone was picked up one time. This chain uses TRBV6-1 with TRBJ2-7; 8 nucleotides line up with TRBD2. The ends lost 6 bases at V and 0 bases at J; junction bases unmatched: 7. The CDR3 runs 15 residues. Germline V lookup: CDR1 MNHNS, CDR2 SASEGT. The CDR3 here is CASRDIGTSSYEQYV. The CDR3 DNA sequence: TGTGCCAGCAGAGACATCGGGACTAGCTCCTACGAGCAGTACGTC.

The chain employs TRBV11-3 and TRBJ1-1, with 7 bases aligning to TRBD1. The CDR3 has 17 amino acids. The junction had 12 bases not matched to a gene; V was cut back by 4 bases and J by 1 base. Germline-derived CDR1 and CDR2 are SGHNT and YENEEA. The CDR3 sequence is CASSSSPQTGWNTEAFF. The CDR3 bases are TGTGCCAGCAGCTCCTCACCGCAGACAGGGTGGAACACTGAAGCTTTCTTT.

The chain recombines TRBV7-2 with TRBJ2-3; the D is unclear. Germline V gene lookup returns CDR1 SGHTA and CDR2 FQGNSA. The CDR3 is 14 residues long. V lost 0 bases and J lost 4, with 8 bases in between. CDR3 sequence: CASSLAYSSDTQYF. The CDR3 coding sequence is TGTGCCAGCAGCTTAGCTTACTCCTCAGATACGCAGTATTTT.

The J gene is TRBJ1-5, the V gene TRBV19; no clear D. Germline V gene data show CDR1 as LNHDA and CDR2 as SQIVND (reference sequence). The CDR3 has 14 residues. V gave up 10 bases and J gave up 0 bases, with 13 bases separating them. The CDR3 spells CATNRRDSNQPQHF. CDR3 nucleotides: TGTGCCACCAACAGAAGAGATAGCAATCAGCCCCAGCATTTT.

The genes are TRBV5-1 and TRBJ2-1; 15 bases line up with TRBD2. This CDR3 region has 16 residues. V shed 2 bases and J 5 bases; nucleotides not matched to a gene: 2. Germline V gene sequence: CDR1 SGHRS, CDR2 YFSETQ. The CDR3 DNA is TGCGCCAGCAGCTTCGGACTAGCGGGAGGGAACAATGAGCAGTTCTTC. It specifies CASSFGLAGGNNEQFF.